The 8 T cell receptor beta chains presented below share a single source sample, sequenced in a study of identifying expanded T cells in peripheral blood. Assay used: immunoSEQ multiplex PCR; TCRdb lists only in-frame clones, some missing. Of roughly 130,000 clones detected, about 86% appear once; the ten largest clones hold around 8.4%. The material sequenced was blood. The receptors were gathered from a person aged 18 to 70 in good health.

The chain links TRBV5-4 to TRBJ2-1; D gene uncertain. The germline V gene has CDR1 SGHNT and CDR2 YYREEE (reference sequence). The CDR3 extends over 12 amino acids. Deletions cut 3 bases from V and 5 bases from J, with 6 bases between. The CDR3 here is CASSSIHNEQFF. The CDR3 region has the DNA TGTGCCAGCAGCTCGATTCACAATGAGCAGTTCTTC.

The chain employs TRBV5-7 and TRBJ2-7; 9 nucleotides align to TRBD1. TRBV5-7 is an open reading frame whose function is uncertain. The CDR3 length is 15 residues. Unmatched junction bases numbered 7, after V lost 6 bases and J lost 0 bases. The CDR3 DNA is TGTGCCAGCAACAACAGGGGGCGTTCCTCCTACGAGCAGTACTTC. Protein product: CASNNRGRSSYEQYF.

This sequence joins TRBV29-1 and TRBJ1-3; D is perhaps TRBD1 (5 bases). This CDR3 has 12 residues. V gave up 4 bases and J gave up 8 bases, with 12 bases separating them. Germline V gene data show CDR1 as SQVTM and CDR2 as ANQGSEA. In DNA form, the CDR3 reads TGCAGCGTTGTTTTTCAGGGTTACACCATATATTTT. This sequence encodes CSVVFQGYTIYF.

V usage is TRBV5-1 and J usage is TRBJ2-7; D is perhaps TRBD1 or TRBD2 (5 bases each). The CDR3 has 15 amino acids. Trimming took 3 bases from V and 3 from J, leaving 16 bases between them. Germline values: CDR1 SGHRS, CDR2 YFSETQ. The CDR3 is CASSSHPGTNYEQYF. The CDR3 DNA reads TGCGCCAGCAGCTCCCATCCCGGGACCAACTACGAGCAGTACTTC.

J is TRBJ2-5 and V is TRBV6-5; possible D gene TRBD2, 5 bases. V was trimmed by 2 bases and J by 2 bases, leaving 12 bases between them. Germline CDR1 and CDR2: MNHEY and SVGAGI. CDR3 length equals 15 residues. The CDR3 loop is CASSYAYWRQETQYF. The CDR3 nucleotides are TGTGCCAGCAGTTACGCCTACTGGAGGCAAGAGACCCAGTACTTC.

At least ten counts were recorded for this clone. The chain recombines TRBV29-1 with TRBJ1-2, with TRBD1 matching 7 bases. V trimming: 5 bases; J trimming: 6 bases; junction bases outside the gene matches: 6. There are 12 residues in the CDR3. Germline V gene sequence: CDR1 SQVTM, CDR2 ANQGSEA. As DNA, the CDR3 is TGCAGCGTTCAACAGGGGTTTGATGGCTACACCTTC. Its translation is CSVQQGFDGYTF.

This clone was detected once. The rearrangement links TRBV7-3 to TRBJ2-3; TRBD2 agrees at 7 bases. V gave up 5 bases and J gave up 4 bases; unmatched junction bases: 9. Germline CDR1 and CDR2: SGHTA and FQGTGA. The CDR3 has 15 amino acids. CDR3 DNA sequence: TGTGCCAGCAGCCCCTGGGAGGGCCGAGCAGATACGCAGTATTTT. Encoded protein: CASSPWEGRADTQYF.

The chain is built from TRBV10-3 and TRBJ1-5; weak D call: TRBD1 (5 bases). Per germline, CDR1 ENHRY and CDR2 SYGVKD. Trimming cost V 5 bases and J 0 bases, with 8 bases left between them. CDR3 length: 14 amino acids. The chain's CDR3 is CAISSRVSNQPQHF. The CDR3 DNA reads as TGTGCCATCAGTTCCAGGGTTAGCAATCAGCCCCAGCATTTT.